The clone carrying this TCR beta chain occurred once. This sample stems from a study of blood T cell repertoires in COVID-19. Measured with immunoSEQ multiplex PCR; TCRdb has only the in-frame clones, and not every one. Of around 400,000 clones in the sample, under 90% were seen once. Participants were aged about 18 to 89 years from about two dozen US areas. Participant-reported clinical history was the basis for cohort assignment. In Cohort 3, a recovered donor had either two negative PCRs, clearance, or symptom resolution. V lost 8 bases and J 5 bases, leaving 12 bases between the germline ends. The CDR3 length is 12 residues. CDR1 SGHRS and CDR2 YFSETQ come from the germline V gene.

The rearrangement uses TRBV5-1 and TRBJ2-3, with D possibly matching TRBD2 (5 bases). The TCR comes from a woman younger than 45 who had recovered from COVID-19. Sequencing was performed on PBMCs or T cells enriched from blood (not recorded which). The CDR3: CASREFGDTQYF. For the CDR3, the DNA is TGCGCCAGTAGGGAGTTTGGAGATACGCAGTATTTT.